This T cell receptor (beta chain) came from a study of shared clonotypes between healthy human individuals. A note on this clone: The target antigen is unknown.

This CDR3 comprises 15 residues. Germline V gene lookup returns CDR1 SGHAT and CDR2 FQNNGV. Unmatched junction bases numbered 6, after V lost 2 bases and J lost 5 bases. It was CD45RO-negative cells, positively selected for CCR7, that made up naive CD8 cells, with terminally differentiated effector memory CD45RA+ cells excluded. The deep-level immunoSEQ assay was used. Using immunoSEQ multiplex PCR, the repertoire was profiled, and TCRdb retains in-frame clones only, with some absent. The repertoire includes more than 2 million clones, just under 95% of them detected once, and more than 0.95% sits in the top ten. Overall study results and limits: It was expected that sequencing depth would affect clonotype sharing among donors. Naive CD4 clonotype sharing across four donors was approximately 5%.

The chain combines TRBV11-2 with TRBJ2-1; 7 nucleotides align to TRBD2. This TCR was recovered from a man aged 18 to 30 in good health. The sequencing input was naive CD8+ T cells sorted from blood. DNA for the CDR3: TGTGCCAGCAGCTTATCGGGACTACTACACAATGAGCAGTTCTTC. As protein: CASSLSGLLHNEQFF. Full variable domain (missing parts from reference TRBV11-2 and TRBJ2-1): EAGVAQSPRYKIIEKRQSVAFWCNPISGHATLYWYQQILGQGPKLLIQFQNNGVVDDSQLPKDRFSAERLKGVDSTLKIQPAKLEDSAVYLCASSLSGLLHNEQFFGPGTRLTVL.